This T cell receptor beta chain came from a study of blood T cell repertoires in COVID-19. TCRdb's copy holds only in-frame clones and misses some; the assay was immunoSEQ multiplex PCR. Of 65,000 to 90,000 clones in the sample, about 86% were seen once. V was clipped by 5 bases and J by 7 bases; unmatched bases: 7. This CDR3 comprises 14 residues. Germline V gene lookup returns CDR1 SGHAT and CDR2 FQNNGV. Sequenced sample: peripheral blood. This chain connects TRBV11-2 to TRBJ2-1; 8 bases map to TRBD2. This sequence originates from a woman of 80 years or more in a cohort sampled during active or convalescent COVID-19. The CDR3 DNA sequence: TGTGCCAGCAGCAAGAGCGGGAGTGGGAATGAGCAGTTCTTC. Amino acid sequence: CASSKSGSGNEQFF.